The 15 T cell receptor beta chains below all came from one sample that was sequenced in a study of blood T cells in healthy people across ages. It was with a sample-barcoded 5' primer and a J-beta primer mix that a second PCR of roughly 6 to 12 cycles was run. Each CDR3 protein is one row after TCRdb ran MiXCR on the 5' RACE reads. This sample has 1.8 million or so distinct CDR3 sequences, with 39% found just once. The specimen was blood. These receptor sequences come from a human donor in good health.

This chain joins TRBV12-3 or TRBV12-4 and TRBJ2-5, with D hard to call. Trimming took 6 bases from V and 11 from J, leaving 25 bases between them. This CDR3 comprises 15 residues. CDR3 protein: CASRPRRSSYNEQYF. CDR3 DNA: TGTGCCAGCAGACCCAGAAGAAGCTCCTACAATGAGCAGTACTTC.

The chain has TRBV7-9 and TRBJ2-3, with 10 bases identical to TRBD2. The V gene end was trimmed by 4 bases and the J gene end by 4 bases; junction bases not matched to a gene: 5. Looked up from germline, CDR1 is SEHNR and CDR2 is FQNEAQ (reference sequence). The CDR3 totals 15 residues. The CDR3 DNA reads TGTGCCAGCAGCTGGGCTAGCGGGGGCCCAGATACGCAGTATTTT. Amino acids: CASSWASGGPDTQYF.

This rearrangement joins TRBV6-5 to TRBJ2-3, with 9 bases fitting TRBD2. V lost 2 bases and J lost 0; bases outside the gene matches: 3. CDR3 length: 16 amino acids. Per germline, CDR1 MNHEY and CDR2 SVGAGI. CDR3 bases: TGTGCCAGCAGTTACCTTAGCGGGGGAAGCACAGATACGCAGTATTTT. Translating gives CASSYLSGGSTDTQYF.

This sequence joins TRBV9 and TRBJ1-3; a possible D gene is TRBD1 (6 bases). The CDR3 sequence is 14 residues long. The V gene's germline CDR1 is SGDLS and CDR2 YYNGEE. Trimming left V 3 bases short and J 4 bases short, with 11 bases between. The CDR3 nucleotides read TGTGCCAGCAGCGGACAGGTTCAAGGAAACACCATATATTTT. Protein: CASSGQVQGNTIYF.

This chain joins TRBV6-2 or TRBV6-3 and TRBJ2-3; TRBD2 agrees at 14 bases. This CDR3 is built from 22 residues. The germline V gene has CDR1 MNHEY and CDR2 SVGEGT. The V and J ends lost 0 bases and 0 bases, in that order; junction bases with no gene match: 14. CDR3 nucleotides: TGTGCCAGCAGTTACTCGAGTATAGTTTGGGGACTAGCGGGAGATAGCACAGATACGCAGTATTTT. Translation gives CASSYSSIVWGLAGDSTDTQYF.

This clonotype came up many times. This chain links TRBV29-1 with TRBJ2-7; 8 bases line up with TRBD1. The CDR3 covers 13 residues. CDR1 and CDR2 (germline): SQVTM, ANQGSEA. Trimming cost V 7 bases and J 4 bases; bases outside gene matches: 9. For the CDR3, the DNA is TGCAGCGGGAGCAGACAGGGGACTTACGAGCAGTACTTC. The encoded protein is CSGSRQGTYEQYF.

The CDR3 DNA reads as TGTGCCACCAGCTTAGGGACAGGGACCGAAAAACTGTTTTTT. This codes for CATSLGTGTEKLFF. This chain connects TRBV15 to TRBJ1-4, with 9 bases lining up with TRBD1. Germline V gives CDR1 LNHNV, CDR2 YYDKDF (reference sequence). This CDR3 spans 14 amino acids. V was pared by 5 bases and J by 8 bases, with 6 bases of the junction left unmatched.

This clonotype was picked up one time. This chain joins TRBV20-1 and TRBJ2-3, with 9 bases that match TRBD2. The germline gives CDR1 DFQATT, CDR2 SNEGSKA (reference sequence). This CDR3 is 15 amino acids long. Trimming removed 0 bases from V and 5 bases from J; junction bases left unmatched: 6. The chain's CDR3 is CSARDGSGGRDTQYF. In nucleotides, the CDR3 is TGCAGTGCTAGAGATGGAAGCGGGGGGCGAGATACGCAGTATTTT.

There are many counts of this clonotype. J is TRBJ2-6 and V is TRBV7-2, with a possible D match to TRBD2 (5 bases). Trimming cost V 5 bases and J 3 bases, with 14 bases left between them. The CDR3 is 16 residues long. Germline-derived CDR1 and CDR2 are SGHTA and FQGNSA. The CDR3 DNA reads TGTGCCAGCAGCCCCCGGCGGGCGAGTGGGGCCAACGTCCTGACTTTC. It is translated as CASSPRRASGANVLTF.

V gene TRBV3-1 combines with J gene TRBJ2-1; D call uncertain. Germline CDR1 LGHDT, CDR2 YNNKEL (reference sequence). The length of the CDR3 is 13 residues. V lost 1 base, J lost 5 bases, and 6 bases lay in between. The CDR3 protein is CASSQGSDNEQFF. The CDR3 DNA is TGTGCCAGCAGCCAAGGTTCGGACAATGAGCAGTTCTTC.

This chain joins TRBV5-1 and TRBJ2-3, with a weak D call TRBD2 (5 bases). V was shortened by 4 bases and J by 4 bases, with 16 bases between the two germline ends. This CDR3 is 15 amino acids long. In germline, CDR1 is SGHRS, CDR2 YFSETQ. Written as DNA, the CDR3 is TGCGCCAGCAGCCGGACTTCTATCGGCGCAGATACGCAGTATTTT. This sequence encodes CASSRTSIGADTQYF.

The chain carries TRBV28 and TRBJ1-2; D is uncertain. The CDR3 length is 16 residues. In germline, CDR1 is MDHEN, CDR2 SYDVKM. The ends were cut back, 2 bases at V and 2 bases at J, with 15 bases in the middle. DNA for the CDR3: TGTGCCAGCAGTTTAGAAAACAGCGCACTCAACTATGGCTACACCTTC. This translates into CASSLENSALNYGYTF.

This clonotype occurred a few times. The V gene is TRBV7-2, the J gene TRBJ2-7; D is possibly TRBD1 or TRBD2 (8 bases each). This CDR3 has 15 residues. The V end lost 4 bases, the J end lost 1 base, and 14 bases lay between the germline ends. Per the germline V gene, CDR1 is SGHTA and CDR2 is FQGNSA. The CDR3: CASSSGGTGSYEQYF. Here the CDR3 DNA reads TGTGCCAGCAGCTCGGGGGGGACAGGTTCCTACGAGCAGTACTTC.

The chain employs TRBV7-2 and TRBJ2-1; no definite D call. Germline loops: CDR1 SGHTA, CDR2 FQGNSA. The V gene lost 4 bases and the J gene lost 2 bases, with 15 bases spanning the gap. The CDR3 loop spans 16 amino acids. The CDR3: CASSSQDSEPYNEQFF. The CDR3 DNA reads TGTGCCAGCAGCTCGCAAGACTCAGAGCCCTACAATGAGCAGTTCTTC.

Turning to this clonotype: A junction boundary mismatches the germline segment, possibly from a read error. The rearrangement links TRBV28 to TRBJ2-7; D is ambiguous. In germline, CDR1 is MDHEN, CDR2 SYDVKM. The CDR3 is made up of 13 amino acids. The CDR3 region is CASTDILSDEQYF. The DNA of the CDR3 is TGTGCCAGCACCGATATACTCTCCGACGAGCAGTACTTC.